This TCR beta chain derives from a study of spatial heterogeneity in lung cancer. This CDR3 region has 14 residues. CDR1 is KGHSH and CDR2 is LQKENI in the germline V gene. V shed 3 bases, J shed 4 bases, and the junction held 1 base outside the gene matches. A single record per CDR3 protein comes from TCRdb applying MiXCR to the 5' RACE reads. This repertoire shows 85,000 to 100,000 distinct CDR3 sequences, approximately 12% found once; its top ten account for about 38%. Time point given: sample taken at primary tumor resection. Unsorted whole RNA samples from tumor, nontumor lung or frozen PBMC were sequenced. In this sample, this clonotype turned up a few times.

The sequence came from a male donor with early-stage non-small cell lung cancer. V usage is TRBV18 and J usage is TRBJ1-5; 9 bases agree with TRBD1. The source material was PBMCs, sampled at surgery. DNA for the CDR3: TGTGCCAGCTCACCGGACAGGGGAAATCAGCCCCAGCATTTT. It translates to CASSPDRGNQPQHF.